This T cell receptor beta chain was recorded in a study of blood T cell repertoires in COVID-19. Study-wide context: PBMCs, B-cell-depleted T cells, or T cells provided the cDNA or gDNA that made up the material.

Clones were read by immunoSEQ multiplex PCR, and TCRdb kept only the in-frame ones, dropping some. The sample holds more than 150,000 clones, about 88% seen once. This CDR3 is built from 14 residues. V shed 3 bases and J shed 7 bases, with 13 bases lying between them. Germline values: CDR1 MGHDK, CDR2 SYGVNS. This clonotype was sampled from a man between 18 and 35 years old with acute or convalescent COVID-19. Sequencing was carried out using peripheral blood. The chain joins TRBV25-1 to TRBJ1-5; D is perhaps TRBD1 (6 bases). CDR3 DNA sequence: TGTGCCAGCAGTGAGATGGGGGCATGGCAGCCCCAGCATTTT. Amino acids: CASSEMGAWQPQHF.